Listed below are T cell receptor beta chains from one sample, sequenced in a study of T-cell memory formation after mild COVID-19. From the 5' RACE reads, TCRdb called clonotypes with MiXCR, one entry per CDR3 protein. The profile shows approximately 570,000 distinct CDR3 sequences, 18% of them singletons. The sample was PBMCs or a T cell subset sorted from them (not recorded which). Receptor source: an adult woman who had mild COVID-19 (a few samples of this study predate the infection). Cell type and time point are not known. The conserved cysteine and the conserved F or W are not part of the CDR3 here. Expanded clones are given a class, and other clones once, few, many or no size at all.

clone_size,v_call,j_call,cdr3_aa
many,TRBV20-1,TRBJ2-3,SAITDTQY
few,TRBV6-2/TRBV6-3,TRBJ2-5,ASSYSASWETQY
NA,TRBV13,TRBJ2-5,ASSHTGGRRVRATPQETQY
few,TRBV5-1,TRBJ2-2,ASSPQGHTGELF
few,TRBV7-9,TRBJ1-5,ASSLGDRGFSDQPQH
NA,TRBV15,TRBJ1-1,ATSTGSRVGGQAF
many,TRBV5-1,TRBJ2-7,ASSYRPPPYEQY
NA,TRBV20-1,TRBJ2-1,SARERGSIYNEQF
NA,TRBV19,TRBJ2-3,ASSSGRHSTDTQY
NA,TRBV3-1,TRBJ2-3,ASSPLAGGNTDTQY
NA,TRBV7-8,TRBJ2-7,ASSLGVGPYEQY